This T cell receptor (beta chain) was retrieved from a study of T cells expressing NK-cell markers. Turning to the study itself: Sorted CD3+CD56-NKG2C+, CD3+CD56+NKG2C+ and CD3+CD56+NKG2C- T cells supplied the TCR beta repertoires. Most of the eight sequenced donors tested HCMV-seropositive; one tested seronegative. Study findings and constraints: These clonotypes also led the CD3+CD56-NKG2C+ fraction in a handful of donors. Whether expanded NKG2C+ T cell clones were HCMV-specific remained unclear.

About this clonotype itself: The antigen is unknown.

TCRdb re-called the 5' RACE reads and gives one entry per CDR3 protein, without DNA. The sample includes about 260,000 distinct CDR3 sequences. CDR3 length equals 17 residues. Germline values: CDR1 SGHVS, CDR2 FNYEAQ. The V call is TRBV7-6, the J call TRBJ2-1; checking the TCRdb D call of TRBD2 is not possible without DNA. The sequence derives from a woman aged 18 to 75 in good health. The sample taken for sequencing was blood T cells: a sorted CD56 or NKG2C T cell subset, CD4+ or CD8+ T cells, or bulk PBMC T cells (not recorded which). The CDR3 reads CASSLARTSGRTDEQFF.